Listed here are 5 T cell receptor beta chains from one sample, sequenced in a study of identifying expanded T cells in peripheral blood. Libraries were prepared by immunoSEQ multiplex PCR; TCRdb keeps only in-frame clonotypes and omits some of them. The sample consists of approximately 79,000 clones, around 90% of them appearing once. The sequenced sample was blood. The receptors shown here come from a person aged 18 to 69 in good health.

The V gene is TRBV28, the J gene TRBJ1-4; no clear D gene. CDR1 and CDR2 (germline): MDHEN, SYDVKM. CDR3 length: 13 amino acids. Trimming cost V 8 bases and J 8 bases, with 15 bases left between them. The CDR3 DNA follows: TGTGCCAGCTGTCGACATGCGGAAGAAAAACTGTTTTTT. It yields the protein CASCRHAEEKLFF.

This chain connects TRBV4-3 to TRBJ1-1; a weak D match, TRBD1 (5 bases). The CDR3 extends over 15 amino acids. V lost 0 bases, J lost 5 bases, and 13 bases lay in between. The V gene's germline CDR1 is LGHNA and CDR2 YSLEER. The CDR3 DNA sequence: TGCGCCAGCAGCCAAGATTGGGTTGGGGGAACTGAAGCTTTCTTT. Residues: CASSQDWVGGTEAFF.

V is TRBV14 and J is TRBJ2-3, with TRBD2 as a possible D gene (6 bases). Germline CDR1 is SGHDN and CDR2 is FVKESK. This CDR3 region has 14 residues. Trimming left V 7 bases short and J 0 bases short, with 11 bases between. Written as DNA, the CDR3 is TGTGCCAGCACTTTTAGCGGTAGCACAGATACGCAGTATTTT. Translating it yields CASTFSGSTDTQYF. Complete variable domain (other parts from reference TRBV14 and TRBJ2-3): EAGVTQFPSHSVIEKGQTVTLRCDPISGHDNLYWYRRVMGKEIKFLLHFVKESKQDESGMPNNRFLAERTGGTYSTLKVQPAELEDSGVYFCASTFSGSTDTQYFGPGTRLTVL.

This clone turned up a few times. The J gene is TRBJ2-7, the V gene TRBV19; 10 bases are a match to TRBD2. Germline CDR1 LNHDA, CDR2 SQIVND (reference sequence). This CDR3 has 15 residues. V was clipped by 4 bases and J by 1 base; unmatched bases: 4. CDR3 nucleotides: TGTGCCAGTAGTACTACTAGCGGGGCATCCTACGAGCAGTACTTC. Protein sequence: CASSTTSGASYEQYF.

The chain links TRBV2 to TRBJ2-5; possibly TRBD2 for D (5 bases). The J call may be in error: the DNA end matches TRBJ2-7 better. CDR1 is SNHLY, CDR2 FYNNEI, per germline. CDR3 length: 14 residues. CDR3 bases: TGTGCCAGCAGTGAAAGGAGGAGCTCCTACGAGCAGTACTTC. This sequence encodes CASSERRSSYEQYF.